The T cell receptor beta chain described here comes from a study of T cells in Graves' hyperthyroidism and ophthalmopathy. This clonotype has only a few counts. The antigen is undetermined. Study observations and caveats: Separating ophthalmopathy from stable hyperthyroidism was achieved by a 13 V-J model.

Researchers took RNA transcripts and amplified the TCR beta CDR3 regions from them. Researchers ran a first-round RT-PCR on the TCR CDR3 using the HTBI primer set. One entry per CDR3 protein results from TCRdb running MiXCR on the multiplex PCR reads. Among some 180,000 distinct CDR3 sequences listed, around 16% were seen once. Across 18 months, stable Graves' hyperthyroidism was marked by no progression to ophthalmopathy. The study excluded patients with uncontrolled infection, other autoimmune disease, pregnancy or lactation. An approximately 10 ml volume of fresh peripheral blood provided the PBMCs. CDR1 and CDR2 from the germline V gene are LNHDA and SQIVND (reference sequence). This CDR3 comprises 13 residues. V lost 7 bases and J lost 3, with 12 bases in between.

Sequencing input: blood. The chain carries TRBV19 and TRBJ2-5; unclear D gene. The sequence came from a woman between 50 and 59 years old with Graves' hyperthyroidism. CDR3 region: CASISRQEETQYF. The DNA of the CDR3 is TGTGCCAGTATCAGTCGGCAAGAAGAGACCCAGTACTTC. Based on the CDR3 plus reference TRBV19 and TRBJ2-5, the full variable domain is DGGITQSPKYLFRKEGQNVTLSCEQNLNHDAMYWYRQDPGQGLRLIYYSQIVNDFQKGDIAEGYSVSREKKESFPLTVTSAQKNPTAFYLCASISRQEETQYFGPGTRLLVL.